The clone carrying this TCR beta chain showed up many times. Its antigen is currently unknown. The source of the sample is a study of type 1 regulatory T cells. Study information: This in vitro CD4 product, T-allo10, is enriched for Tr1 cells and alloantigen-specific.

TCRdb reprocessed the reads via MiXCR and lists one record per CDR3 protein. The data hold about 71,000 distinct CDR3 sequences, with 20% to 25% observed a single time. The V gene's germline CDR1 is SQVTM and CDR2 ANQGSEA. The trim removed 6 bases at V and 7 bases at J, leaving 4 bases unmatched. The CDR3 extends over 12 amino acids. Findings and limits, study-wide: Compared with non-type 1 regulatory T cells, type 1 regulatory T cells showed a more restricted TCR repertoire.

The sample taken for sequencing was cultured type 1 regulatory T (Tr1) cells, either the whole culture or a sorted fraction (not recorded which). The genes are TRBV29-1 and TRBJ2-5, with 11 positions matching TRBD1. This clonotype was obtained from a human donor in good health. The CDR3 loop reads CSVRGTGGTQYF. In DNA, the CDR3 is TGCAGCGTCAGGGGGACAGGGGGGACCCAGTACTTC. Variable domain in full (rest from reference TRBV29-1 and TRBJ2-5): SAVISQKPSRDICQRGTSLTIQCQVDSQVTMMFWYRQQPGQSLTLIATANQGSEATYESGFVIDKFPISRPNLTFSTLTVSNMSPEDSSIYLCSVRGTGGTQYFGPGTRLLVL.